This T cell receptor (beta chain) is from a study of beta chain features in type 1 diabetes. A heparinised blood draw that averaged around 100 mL was obtained once from each donor. Overall study findings and caveats: Patients and controls would share equally any PCR tilt toward shorter templates.

Germline trimming cut 1 base from V and 4 bases from J; bases unmatched to any gene: 9. The CDR3 sequence is 17 residues long. CDR1 is SGHRS, CDR2 YFSETQ, per germline. The isolated RNA, all of it, was reverse transcribed, so expressed TCRB transcripts were what got sequenced. The data were produced by immunoSEQ multiplex PCR, yet TCRdb's version contains in-frame clones alone and is incomplete. The sample gives about 140,000 clones, over 9.5% of which show up once; around 1.4% is in the top ten. In regard to this clone: Its antigen is unknown.

The TCR originated in a man aged 18 to 29 in good health. The genes are TRBV5-1 and TRBJ2-2, with 8 positions matching TRBD1. Specimen: naive CD4+ T cells from blood. The CDR3 DNA sequence: TGCGCCAGCAGCTTGAACGCAGGGGGCAGCGGCACCGGGGAGCTGTTTTTT. Protein sequence: CASSLNAGGSGTGELFF.